Below are 13 T cell receptor beta chains sequenced from a single sample in a study of OX40 agonist ivuxolimab in advanced cancers. Receptors were amplified or captured by the immunoSEQ multiplex PCR assay. The table was pulled from immuneACCESS by TCRdb, which kept in-frame rearrangements only. Such tables lose some clones; where checked, under half of the loss comes from unresolved V genes, and the rest has no known cause. The sample table records about 84,000 clones; 94% of these occur just once. The ten largest clones capture approximately 9.9% of the sample. The specimen comprised CD4+ or CD8+ T cells sorted from blood, sampled in a trial of the OX40 agonist ivuxolimab. The receptors stem from an adult with an advanced solid tumor such as melanoma, head and neck, liver or kidney cancer.

This clone showed up just once. The V and J genes are TRBV7-9 and TRBJ1-1; the D is unclear. Germline V CDR1 and CDR2: SEHNR, FQNEAQ (reference sequence). Trimming took 3 bases from V and 8 from J, leaving 4 bases between them. CDR3 length equals 10 residues. The CDR3 region is CASSFGEAFF. The DNA of the CDR3 is TGTGCCAGCAGCTTCGGGGAAGCTTTCTTT.

This rearrangement joins TRBV28 to TRBJ2-7, with 8 bases fitting TRBD2. Trimming took 1 base from V and 2 from J; bases not matched to a gene: 4. This CDR3 has 15 amino acids. Per germline, CDR1 MDHEN and CDR2 SYDVKM. The CDR3 DNA sequence: TGTGCCAGCAGTTTATCGGCGGGAGGCCCCTACGAGCAGTACTTC. Translating it yields CASSLSAGGPYEQYF.

The chain employs TRBV7-8 and TRBJ2-1, with TRBD2 identical over 15 bases. The V gene end was trimmed by 5 bases and the J gene end by 0 bases; junction bases not matched to a gene: 5. CDR3 length: 18 amino acids. The germline CDR1 and CDR2 sequences are SGHVS and FQNEAQ. CDR3: CASSQGLAGGNSYNEQFF. The CDR3 DNA reads TGTGCCAGCAGCCAGGGACTAGCGGGGGGAAACTCCTACAATGAGCAGTTCTTC. Complete variable domain (other parts from reference TRBV7-8 and TRBJ2-1): GAGVSQSPRYKVAKRGQDVALRCDPISGHVSLFWYQQALGQGPEFLTYFQNEAQLDKSGLPSDRFFAERPEGSVSTLKIQRTQQEDSAVYLCASSQGLAGGNSYNEQFFGPGTRLTVL.

The chain is built from TRBV9 and TRBJ2-3; a possible D gene is TRBD2 (6 bases). V dropped 0 bases and J dropped 5 bases, with 13 bases sitting between them. From germline, CDR1 is SGDLS and CDR2 YYNGEE. The CDR3 is 15 residues long. CDR3 in DNA: TGTGCCAGCAGCGTAGCGGGCGGGGATCTAGATACGCAGTATTTT. Translation: CASSVAGGDLDTQYF.

The chain recombines TRBV7-2 with TRBJ1-1; the match to TRBD1 covers 7 bases. Trimming removed 5 bases from V and 14 bases from J; junction bases left unmatched: 11. The CDR3 is 12 amino acids. Germline CDR1 is SGHTA and CDR2 is FQGNSA. CDR3 residues: CASSRAGGDPFF. CDR3 DNA: TGTGCCAGCAGCCGAGCAGGGGGTGACCCGTTCTTT.

V and J are TRBV15 and TRBJ2-4; perhaps TRBD2 as D (5 bases). The CDR3 extends over 17 amino acids. Germline V CDR1 and CDR2: LNHNV, YYDKDF (reference sequence). Trimming took 5 bases from V and 0 from J, leaving 17 bases between them. The CDR3 loop is CATSRPRDSLAKNIQYF. The CDR3 DNA sequence: TGTGCCACCAGCCGACCCCGGGATTCCCTAGCCAAAAACATTCAGTACTTC.

The chain links TRBV7-9 to TRBJ2-5; D remains ambiguous. Germline V lookup: CDR1 SEHNR, CDR2 FQNEAQ (reference sequence). This CDR3 contains 11 residues. V was pared by 6 bases and J by 4 bases, with 6 bases between. The DNA for the CDR3 is TGTGCCAGCAGAAACATAGAGACCCAGTACTTC. Residues: CASRNIETQYF.

This clone was seen a single time. The V and J genes are TRBV7-8 and TRBJ2-2; 9 nucleotides line up with TRBD2. The CDR3 totals 15 residues. The junction had 3 bases not matched to a gene; V was cut back by 3 bases and J by 4 bases. CDR1 is SGHVS, CDR2 FQNEAQ, per germline. Written as DNA, the CDR3 is TGTGCCAGCAGCTTCCTAGCGGGACCCACCGGGGAGCTGTTTTTT. Translating gives CASSFLAGPTGELFF. Based on the CDR3 plus reference TRBV7-8 and TRBJ2-2, the full variable domain is GAGVSQSPRYKVAKRGQDVALRCDPISGHVSLFWYQQALGQGPEFLTYFQNEAQLDKSGLPSDRFFAERPEGSVSTLKIQRTQQEDSAVYLCASSFLAGPTGELFFGEGSRLTVL.

This clone has just one count. The V call is TRBV7-3, the J call TRBJ1-2, with D perhaps TRBD1 (5 bases). Germline V gene data show CDR1 as SGHTA and CDR2 as FQGTGA. V was shortened by 5 bases and J by 2 bases, with 9 bases between the two germline ends. The CDR3 contains 13 residues. The CDR3 DNA sequence: TGTGCCAGCAGCGACCGACAGAACTATGGCTACACCTTC. It yields the protein CASSDRQNYGYTF. The entire variable domain, with the rest obtained from reference TRBV7-3 and TRBJ1-2, is as follows: GAGVSQTPSNKVTEKGKYVELRCDPISGHTALYWYRQSLGQGPEFLIYFQGTGAADDSGLPNDRFFAVRPEGSVSTLKIQRTERGDSAVYLCASSDRQNYGYTFGSGTRLTVV.

The chain joins TRBV11-3 to TRBJ2-1; maybe TRBD2 (6 bases). V shed 0 bases and J shed 2 bases, with 8 bases lying between them. Germline CDR1 and CDR2: SGHNT and YENEEA. CDR3 length equals 15 residues. CDR3 region: CASSLDRGTYNEQFF. The DNA of the CDR3 is TGTGCCAGCAGCTTAGATCGCGGGACCTACAATGAGCAGTTCTTC.

The rearrangement joins TRBV11-3 to TRBJ2-1, with D unclear. This CDR3 is built from 12 residues. The V end was cut by 5 bases, the J end by 5 bases, with 7 bases between. Germline CDR1 is SGHNT and CDR2 is YENEEA. The DNA of the CDR3 is TGTGCCAGCAGCGAGTCTAACAATGAGCAGTTCTTC. Protein: CASSESNNEQFF.

The chain joins TRBV6-6 to TRBJ1-3, with 9 bases matching TRBD1. J gave up 2 bases and V 5 bases, and 4 bases lay outside the gene matches. Germline V CDR1 and CDR2: MNHNY, SVGAGI (reference sequence). This CDR3 is built from 15 residues. The CDR3 protein is CASSPGTGTGNTIYF. DNA of the CDR3: TGTGCCAGCAGTCCCGGGACAGGGACTGGAAACACCATATATTTT.

The V gene is TRBV15, the J gene TRBJ1-2; a possible D gene is TRBD1 (6 bases). V was clipped by 3 bases and J by 1 base, with 9 bases between them. This CDR3 comprises 14 residues. Germline V lookup: CDR1 LNHNV, CDR2 YYDKDF (reference sequence). The CDR3 protein is CATSSRGDNYGYTF. CDR3 in DNA: TGTGCCACCAGCAGCAGGGGTGATAACTATGGCTACACCTTC.